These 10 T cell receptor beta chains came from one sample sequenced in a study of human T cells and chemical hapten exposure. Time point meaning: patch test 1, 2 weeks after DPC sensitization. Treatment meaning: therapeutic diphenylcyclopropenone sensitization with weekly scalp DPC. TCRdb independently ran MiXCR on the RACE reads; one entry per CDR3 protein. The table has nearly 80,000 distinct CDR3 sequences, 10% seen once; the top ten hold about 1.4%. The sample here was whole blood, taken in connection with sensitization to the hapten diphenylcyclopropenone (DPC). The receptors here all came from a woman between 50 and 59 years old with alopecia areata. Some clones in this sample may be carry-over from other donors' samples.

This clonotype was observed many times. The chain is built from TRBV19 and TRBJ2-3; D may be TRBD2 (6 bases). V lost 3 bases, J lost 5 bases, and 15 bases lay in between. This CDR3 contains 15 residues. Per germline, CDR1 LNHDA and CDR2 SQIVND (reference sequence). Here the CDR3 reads CASSILGTEGDTQYF. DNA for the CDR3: TGTGCCAGTAGTATCCTCGGGACTGAGGGAGATACGCAGTATTTT. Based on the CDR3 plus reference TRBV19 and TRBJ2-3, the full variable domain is DGGITQSPKYLFRKEGQNVTLSCEQNLNHDAMYWYRQDPGQGLRLIYYSQIVNDFQKGDIAEGYSVSREKKESFPLTVTSAQKNPTAFYLCASSILGTEGDTQYFGPGTRLTVL.

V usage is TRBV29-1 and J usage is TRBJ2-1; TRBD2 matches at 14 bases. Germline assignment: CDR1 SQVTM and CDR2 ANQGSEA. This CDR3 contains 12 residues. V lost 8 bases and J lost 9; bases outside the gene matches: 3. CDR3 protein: CSPGTSGGEQFF. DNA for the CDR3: TGCAGCCCGGGGACTAGCGGGGGTGAGCAGTTCTTC.

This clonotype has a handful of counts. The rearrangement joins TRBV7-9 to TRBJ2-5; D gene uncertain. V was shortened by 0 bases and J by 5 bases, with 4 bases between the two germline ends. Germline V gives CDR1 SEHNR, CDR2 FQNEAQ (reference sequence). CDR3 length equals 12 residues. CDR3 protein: CASSLASETQYF. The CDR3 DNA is TGTGCCAGCAGCTTAGCGTCCGAGACCCAGTACTTC.

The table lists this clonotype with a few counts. The CDR3 spells CASAGRGWSGNTIYF. The CDR3 DNA is TGTGCCAGCGCGGGGAGGGGTTGGAGTGGAAACACCATATATTTT. The chain couples TRBV11-2 to TRBJ1-3; the D gene is possibly TRBD1 (5 bases). CDR3 length: 15 amino acids. Germline V CDR1 and CDR2: SGHAT, FQNNGV. The V end lost 8 bases, the J end lost 3 bases, and 17 bases lay between the germline ends. Supplemented by reference TRBV11-2 and TRBJ1-3, the full variable domain reads EAGVAQSPRYKIIEKRQSVAFWCNPISGHATLYWYQQILGQGPKLLIQFQNNGVVDDSQLPKDRFSAERLKGVDSTLKIQPAKLEDSAVYLCASAGRGWSGNTIYFGEGSWLTVV.

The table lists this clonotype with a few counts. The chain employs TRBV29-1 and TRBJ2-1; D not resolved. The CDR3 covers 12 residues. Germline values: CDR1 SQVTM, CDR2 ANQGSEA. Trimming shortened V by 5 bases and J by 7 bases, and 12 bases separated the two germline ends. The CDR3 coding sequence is TGCAGCGTTTTTACTACCCCGAATGAGCAGTTCTTC. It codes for CSVFTTPNEQFF.

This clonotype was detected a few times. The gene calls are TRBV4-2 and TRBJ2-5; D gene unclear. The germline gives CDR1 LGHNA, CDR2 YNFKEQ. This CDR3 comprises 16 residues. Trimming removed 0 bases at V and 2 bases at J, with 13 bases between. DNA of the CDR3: TGTGCCAGCAGCCAAGAGGGGATGGTGCCACAAGAGACCCAGTACTTC. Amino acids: CASSQEGMVPQETQYF.

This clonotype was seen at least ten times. CDR3 DNA: TGTGCCAGCAGCCACGGGATGGGGGGCACTGAAGCTTTCTTT. This sequence encodes CASSHGMGGTEAFF. The rearrangement links TRBV5-6 to TRBJ1-1; TRBD1 might be the D (5 bases). Germline V gene data show CDR1 as SGHDT and CDR2 as YYEEEE. The CDR3 sequence is 14 residues long. Trimming cost V 4 bases and J 4 bases, with 14 bases left between them.

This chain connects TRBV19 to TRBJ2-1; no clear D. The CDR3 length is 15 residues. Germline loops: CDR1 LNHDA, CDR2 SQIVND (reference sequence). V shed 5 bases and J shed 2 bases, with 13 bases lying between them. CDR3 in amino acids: CASSSRAETYNEQFF. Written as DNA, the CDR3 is TGTGCCAGTAGTTCCCGGGCAGAGACCTACAATGAGCAGTTCTTC.

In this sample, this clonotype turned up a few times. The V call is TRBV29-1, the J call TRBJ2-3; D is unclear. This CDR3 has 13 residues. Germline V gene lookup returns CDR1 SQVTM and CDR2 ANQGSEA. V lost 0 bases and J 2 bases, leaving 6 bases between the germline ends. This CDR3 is CSVEDRATDTQYF. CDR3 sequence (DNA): TGCAGCGTTGAAGATCGAGCCACAGATACGCAGTATTTT.

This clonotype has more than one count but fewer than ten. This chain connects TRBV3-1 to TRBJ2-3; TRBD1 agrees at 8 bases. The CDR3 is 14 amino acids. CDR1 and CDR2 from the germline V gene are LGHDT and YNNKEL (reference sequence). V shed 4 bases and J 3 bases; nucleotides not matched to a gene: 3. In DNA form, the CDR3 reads TGTGCCAGCAGCCTTCGGACAGGGACAGATACGCAGTATTTT. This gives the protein CASSLRTGTDTQYF.